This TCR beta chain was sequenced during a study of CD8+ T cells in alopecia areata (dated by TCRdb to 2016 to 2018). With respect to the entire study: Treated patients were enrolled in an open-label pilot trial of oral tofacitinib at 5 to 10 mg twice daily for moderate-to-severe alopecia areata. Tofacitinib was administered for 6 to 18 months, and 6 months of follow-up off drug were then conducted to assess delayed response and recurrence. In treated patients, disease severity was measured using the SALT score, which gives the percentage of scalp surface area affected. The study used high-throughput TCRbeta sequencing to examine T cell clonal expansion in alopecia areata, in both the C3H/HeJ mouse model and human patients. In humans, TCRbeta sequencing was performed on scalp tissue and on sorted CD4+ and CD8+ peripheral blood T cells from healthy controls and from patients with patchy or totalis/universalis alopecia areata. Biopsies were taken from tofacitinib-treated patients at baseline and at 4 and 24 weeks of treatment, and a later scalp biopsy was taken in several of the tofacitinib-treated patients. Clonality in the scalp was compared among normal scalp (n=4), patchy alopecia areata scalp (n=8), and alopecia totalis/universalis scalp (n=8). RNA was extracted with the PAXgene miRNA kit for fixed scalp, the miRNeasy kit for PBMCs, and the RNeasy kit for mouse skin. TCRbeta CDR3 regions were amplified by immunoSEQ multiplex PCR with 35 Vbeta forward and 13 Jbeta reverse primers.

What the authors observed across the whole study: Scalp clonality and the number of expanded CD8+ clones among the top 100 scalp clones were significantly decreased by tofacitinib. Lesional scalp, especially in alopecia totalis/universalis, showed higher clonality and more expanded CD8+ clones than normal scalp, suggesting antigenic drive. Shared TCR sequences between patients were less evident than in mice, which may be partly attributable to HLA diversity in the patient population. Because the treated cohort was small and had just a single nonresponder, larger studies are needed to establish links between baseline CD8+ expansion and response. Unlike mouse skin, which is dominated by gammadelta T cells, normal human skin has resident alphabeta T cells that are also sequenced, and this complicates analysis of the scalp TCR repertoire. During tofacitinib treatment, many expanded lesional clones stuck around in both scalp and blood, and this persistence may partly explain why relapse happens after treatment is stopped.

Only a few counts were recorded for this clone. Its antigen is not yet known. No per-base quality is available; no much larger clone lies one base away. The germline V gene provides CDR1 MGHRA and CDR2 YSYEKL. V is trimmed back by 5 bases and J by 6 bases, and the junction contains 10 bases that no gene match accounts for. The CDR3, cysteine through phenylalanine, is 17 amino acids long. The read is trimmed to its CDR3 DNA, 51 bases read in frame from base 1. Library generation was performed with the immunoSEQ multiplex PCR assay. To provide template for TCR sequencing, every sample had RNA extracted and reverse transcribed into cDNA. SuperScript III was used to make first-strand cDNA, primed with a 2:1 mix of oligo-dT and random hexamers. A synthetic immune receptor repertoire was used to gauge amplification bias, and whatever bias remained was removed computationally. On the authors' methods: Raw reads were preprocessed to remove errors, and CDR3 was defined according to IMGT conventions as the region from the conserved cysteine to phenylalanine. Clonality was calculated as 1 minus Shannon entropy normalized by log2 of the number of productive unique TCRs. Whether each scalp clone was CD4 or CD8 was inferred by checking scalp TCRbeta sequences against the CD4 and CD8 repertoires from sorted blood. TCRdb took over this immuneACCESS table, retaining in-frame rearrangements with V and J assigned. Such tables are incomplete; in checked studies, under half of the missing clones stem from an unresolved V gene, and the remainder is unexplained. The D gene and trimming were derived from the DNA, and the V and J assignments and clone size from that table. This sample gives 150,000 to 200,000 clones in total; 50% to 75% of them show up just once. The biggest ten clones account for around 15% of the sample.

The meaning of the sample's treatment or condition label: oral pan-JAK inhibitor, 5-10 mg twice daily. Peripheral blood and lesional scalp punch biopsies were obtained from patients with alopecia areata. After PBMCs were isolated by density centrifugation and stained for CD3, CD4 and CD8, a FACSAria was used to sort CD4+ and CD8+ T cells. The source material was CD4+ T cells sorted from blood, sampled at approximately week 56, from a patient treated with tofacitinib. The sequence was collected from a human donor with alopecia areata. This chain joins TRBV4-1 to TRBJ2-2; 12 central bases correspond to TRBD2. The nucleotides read TGCGCCAGCAGCTCCCCCGGACTAGCGGGGCAGGCCGGGGAGCTGTTTTTT. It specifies CASSSPGLAGQAGELFF.